These T cell receptor beta chains were read from a single sample in a study of blood T cell repertoires in COVID-19. Clones were read by immunoSEQ multiplex PCR, and TCRdb kept only the in-frame ones, dropping some. The top ten clones hold about 3.2% of a sample with around 500,000 clones, 70% to 90% of them seen once. Sample: peripheral blood. These receptors were taken from a human donor in a cohort sampled during active COVID-19. The conserved cysteine and the conserved F or W are not part of the CDR3 here. Each record gives: J gene, D gene, V gene, CDR3 protein. The D gene is left open where the match is weak.

j_call: TRBJ1-6
d_call: -
v_call: TRBV5-5
cdr3_aa: ASSLRYSPAERAWNSPLH

j_call: TRBJ2-1
d_call: -
v_call: TRBV3-1/TRBV3-2
cdr3_aa: ASSLRQVSYNEQF

j_call: TRBJ2-7
d_call: TRBD1
v_call: TRBV28
cdr3_aa: ASSVTQGHSYEQY

j_call: TRBJ2-7
d_call: -
v_call: TRBV19
cdr3_aa: ASSIGSGSYEQY

j_call: TRBJ1-2
d_call: TRBD1
v_call: TRBV19
cdr3_aa: ASSPLGQGVYGYT

j_call: TRBJ2-1
d_call: -
v_call: TRBV7-8
cdr3_aa: ASSLDLGVSSPYNEQF

j_call: TRBJ1-2
d_call: -
v_call: TRBV5-1
cdr3_aa: ASSSGNEGYT

j_call: TRBJ1-3
d_call: -
v_call: TRBV15
cdr3_aa: ATSRDFRIEQGIDTIY

j_call: TRBJ2-7
d_call: TRBD1
v_call: TRBV19
cdr3_aa: ASSTQIDRDDTEQY

j_call: TRBJ1-2
d_call: -
v_call: TRBV3-1/TRBV3-2
cdr3_aa: ASSSITPNYGYT

j_call: TRBJ2-1
d_call: TRBD1
v_call: TRBV19
cdr3_aa: ASSVYRGLYNEQF

j_call: TRBJ1-2
d_call: -
v_call: TRBV5-1
cdr3_aa: ASSLGQNLYGYT

j_call: TRBJ1-1
d_call: -
v_call: TRBV9
cdr3_aa: ASSVFLGVGNTEAF

j_call: TRBJ1-1
d_call: -
v_call: TRBV30
cdr3_aa: AWKTSSRGTEAF